This T cell receptor (beta chain) is from a study of early stage breast cancer tumors. For the study at large: ER+/PR+/HER2- status applied to about 75% of the 16 invasive breast tumors. The ER+/PR+/HER2- tumors included 7 or 8 ductal and a handful of lobular carcinomas. The study, taken as a whole, reports: Chain pairing and CD4, CD8 or FOXP3 expression were not captured.

Using immunoSEQ multiplex PCR, the repertoire was profiled, and TCRdb retains in-frame clones only, with some absent. Among more than 55,000 clones, roughly 80% were seen once, and the ten largest hold over 3.5%. Comments on this clone: Its antigen is currently unknown.

Germline V CDR1 and CDR2: SGDLS, YYNGEE. V lost 2 bases to trimming and J lost 8 bases, with 11 bases between them. The CDR3 consists of 13 residues. The sample was blood. The TCR comes from a person aged 35 to 50 with breast cancer. This chain joins TRBV9 and TRBJ2-1; perhaps TRBD2 as D (6 bases). The DNA for the CDR3 is TGTGCCAGCAGCGTGGGTGCGGGGTATGAGCAGTTCTTC. Amino acids: CASSVGAGYEQFF.